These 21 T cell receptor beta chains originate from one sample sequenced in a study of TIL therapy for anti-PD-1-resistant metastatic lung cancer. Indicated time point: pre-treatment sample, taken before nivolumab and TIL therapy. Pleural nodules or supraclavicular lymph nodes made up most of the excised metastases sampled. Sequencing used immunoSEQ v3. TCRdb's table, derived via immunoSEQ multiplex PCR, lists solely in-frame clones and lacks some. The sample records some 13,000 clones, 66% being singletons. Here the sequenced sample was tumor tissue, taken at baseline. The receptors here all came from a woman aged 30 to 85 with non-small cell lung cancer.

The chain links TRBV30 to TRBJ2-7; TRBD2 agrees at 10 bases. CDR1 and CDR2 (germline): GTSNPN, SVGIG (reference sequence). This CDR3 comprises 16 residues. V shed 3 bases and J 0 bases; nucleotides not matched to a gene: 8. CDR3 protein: CAWRRRLAGPSYEQYF. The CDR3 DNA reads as TGTGCCTGGAGGCGCAGACTAGCGGGCCCCTCCTACGAGCAGTACTTC.

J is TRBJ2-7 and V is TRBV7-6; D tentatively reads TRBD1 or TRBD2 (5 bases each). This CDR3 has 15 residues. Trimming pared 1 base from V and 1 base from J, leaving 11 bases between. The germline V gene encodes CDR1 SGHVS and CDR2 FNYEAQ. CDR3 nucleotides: TGTGCCAGCAGCTTAGGAGGGGACGCTTCCTACGAGCAGTACTTC. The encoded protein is CASSLGGDASYEQYF.

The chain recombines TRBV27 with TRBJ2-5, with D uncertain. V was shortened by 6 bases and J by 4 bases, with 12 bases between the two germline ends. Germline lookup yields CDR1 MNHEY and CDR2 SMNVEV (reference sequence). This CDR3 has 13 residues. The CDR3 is CASRGYEAETQYF. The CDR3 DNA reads TGTGCCAGCAGGGGCTACGAGGCAGAGACCCAGTACTTC.

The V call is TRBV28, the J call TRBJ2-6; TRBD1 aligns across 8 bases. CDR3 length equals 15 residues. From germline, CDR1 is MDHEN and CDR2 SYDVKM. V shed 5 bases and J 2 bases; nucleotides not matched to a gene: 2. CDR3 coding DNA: TGTGCCAGCAGTCTGGACAGGGCTGGGGCCAACGTCCTGACTTTC. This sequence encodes CASSLDRAGANVLTF.

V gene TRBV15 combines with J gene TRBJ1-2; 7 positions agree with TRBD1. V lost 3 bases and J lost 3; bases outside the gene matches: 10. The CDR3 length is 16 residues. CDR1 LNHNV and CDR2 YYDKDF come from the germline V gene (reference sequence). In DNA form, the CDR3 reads TGTGCCACCAGCAGTAAAGCTAACAGGGGTGACTATGGCTACACCTTC. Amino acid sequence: CATSSKANRGDYGYTF.

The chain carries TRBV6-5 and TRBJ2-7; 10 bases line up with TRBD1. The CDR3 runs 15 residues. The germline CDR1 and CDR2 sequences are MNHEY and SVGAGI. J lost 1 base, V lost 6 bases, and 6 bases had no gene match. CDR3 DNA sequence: TGTGCCAGCAGATATGGACAGGGGGAATCCTACGAGCAGTACTTC. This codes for CASRYGQGESYEQYF.

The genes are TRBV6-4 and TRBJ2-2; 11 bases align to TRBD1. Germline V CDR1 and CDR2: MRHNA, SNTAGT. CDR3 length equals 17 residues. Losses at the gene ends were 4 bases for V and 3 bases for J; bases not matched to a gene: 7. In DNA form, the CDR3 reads TGTGCCAGCAGTGTCGAGCCGGGACAGGGGGACACCGGGGAGCTGTTTTTT. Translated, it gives CASSVEPGQGDTGELFF.

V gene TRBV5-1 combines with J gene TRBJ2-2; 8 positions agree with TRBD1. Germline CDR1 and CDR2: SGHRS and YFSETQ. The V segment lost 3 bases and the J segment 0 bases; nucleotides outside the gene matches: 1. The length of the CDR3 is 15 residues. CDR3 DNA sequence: TGCGCCAGCAGCTCGGGACAGGCGAACACCGGGGAGCTGTTTTTT. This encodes CASSSGQANTGELFF.

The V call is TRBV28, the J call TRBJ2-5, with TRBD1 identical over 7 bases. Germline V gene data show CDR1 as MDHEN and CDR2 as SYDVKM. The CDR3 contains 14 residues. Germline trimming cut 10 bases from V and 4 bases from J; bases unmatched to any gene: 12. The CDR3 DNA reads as TGTGCCACCAAATTACAGGGGAAGGGAGAGACCCAGTACTTC. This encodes CATKLQGKGETQYF.

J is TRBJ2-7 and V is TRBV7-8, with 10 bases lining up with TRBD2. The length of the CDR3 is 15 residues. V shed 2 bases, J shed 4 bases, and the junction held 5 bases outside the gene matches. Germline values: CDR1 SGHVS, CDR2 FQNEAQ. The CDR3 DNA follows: TGTGCCAGCAGCTTATCTAGCGGGAGTGGGTACGAGCAGTACTTC. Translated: CASSLSSGSGYEQYF.

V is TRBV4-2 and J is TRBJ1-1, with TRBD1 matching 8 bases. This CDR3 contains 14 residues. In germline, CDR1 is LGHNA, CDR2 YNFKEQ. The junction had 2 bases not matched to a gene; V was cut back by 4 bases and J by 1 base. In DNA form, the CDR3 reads TGTGCCAGCAGCCCTGGACAGGGGAACACTGAAGCTTTCTTT. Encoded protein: CASSPGQGNTEAFF.

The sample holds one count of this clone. In DNA form, the CDR3 reads TGTGCCAGCACCGAAAACGCCGGAGCTTTCTTT. The encoded protein is CASTENAGAFF. The chain recombines TRBV28 with TRBJ1-1; D unresolved. V was pared by 7 bases and J by 10 bases, with 13 bases between. The germline CDR1 and CDR2 sequences are MDHEN and SYDVKM. CDR3 length: 11 residues.

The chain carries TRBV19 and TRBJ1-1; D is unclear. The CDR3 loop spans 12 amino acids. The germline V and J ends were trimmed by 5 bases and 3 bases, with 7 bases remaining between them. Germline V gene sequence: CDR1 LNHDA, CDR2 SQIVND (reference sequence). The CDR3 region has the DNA TGTGCCAGTAGTTTAGGATACACTGAAGCTTTCTTT. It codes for CASSLGYTEAFF.

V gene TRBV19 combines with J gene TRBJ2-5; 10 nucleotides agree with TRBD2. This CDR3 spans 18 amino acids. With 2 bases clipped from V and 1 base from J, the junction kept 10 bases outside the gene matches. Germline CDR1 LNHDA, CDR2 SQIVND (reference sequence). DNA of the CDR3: TGTGCCAGTAGTATATGGAGCGGGGGGGCCGTACTCCAAGAGACCCAGTACTTC. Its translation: CASSIWSGGAVLQETQYF.

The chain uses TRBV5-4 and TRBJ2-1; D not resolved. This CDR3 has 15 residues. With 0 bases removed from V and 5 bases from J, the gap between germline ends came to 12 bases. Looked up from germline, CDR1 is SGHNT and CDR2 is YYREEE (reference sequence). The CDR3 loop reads CASSLVGRGNNEQFF. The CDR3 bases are TGTGCCAGCAGCTTGGTAGGGCGAGGTAACAATGAGCAGTTCTTC.

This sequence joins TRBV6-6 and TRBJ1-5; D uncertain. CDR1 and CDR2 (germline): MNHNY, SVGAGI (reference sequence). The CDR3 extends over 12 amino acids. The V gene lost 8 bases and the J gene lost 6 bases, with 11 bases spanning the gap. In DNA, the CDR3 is TGTGCCAGCCACGAATTTCTTCAGCCCCAGCATTTT. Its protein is CASHEFLQPQHF.

The CDR3 DNA reads as TGCGCCAGCAGCCAAGATAACTATGGCTACACCTTC. This sequence encodes CASSQDNYGYTF. The chain employs TRBV4-3 and TRBJ1-2; no reliable D call. This CDR3 contains 12 residues. Trimming pared 0 bases from V and 1 base from J, leaving 0 bases between. Germline CDR1 LGHNA, CDR2 YSLEER.

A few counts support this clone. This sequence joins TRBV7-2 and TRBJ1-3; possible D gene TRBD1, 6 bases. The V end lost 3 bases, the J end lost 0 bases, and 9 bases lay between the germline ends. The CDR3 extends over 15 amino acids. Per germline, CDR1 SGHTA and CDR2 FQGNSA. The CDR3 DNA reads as TGTGCCAGCAGCTTCGACAGGAGCTCTGGAAACACCATATATTTT. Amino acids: CASSFDRSSGNTIYF.

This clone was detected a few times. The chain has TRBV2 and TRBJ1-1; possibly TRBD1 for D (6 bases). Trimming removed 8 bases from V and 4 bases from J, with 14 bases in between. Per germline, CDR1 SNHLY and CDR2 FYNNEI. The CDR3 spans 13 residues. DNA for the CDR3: TGTGCCAGCCACAGAGGGACAACCACTGAAGCTTTCTTT. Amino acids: CASHRGTTTEAFF.

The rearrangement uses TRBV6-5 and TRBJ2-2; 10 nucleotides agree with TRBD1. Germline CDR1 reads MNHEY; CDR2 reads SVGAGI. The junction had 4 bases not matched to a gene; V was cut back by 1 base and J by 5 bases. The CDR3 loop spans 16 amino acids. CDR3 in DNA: TGTGCCAGCAGTTACTTGGGACAGGGGTTTACCGGGGAGCTGTTTTTT. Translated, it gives CASSYLGQGFTGELFF.

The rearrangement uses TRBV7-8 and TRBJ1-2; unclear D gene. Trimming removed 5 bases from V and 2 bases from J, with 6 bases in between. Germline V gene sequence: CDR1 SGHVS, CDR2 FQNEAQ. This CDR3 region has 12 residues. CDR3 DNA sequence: TGTGCCAGCAGCCAAGACAACTATGGCTACACCTTC. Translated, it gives CASSQDNYGYTF.